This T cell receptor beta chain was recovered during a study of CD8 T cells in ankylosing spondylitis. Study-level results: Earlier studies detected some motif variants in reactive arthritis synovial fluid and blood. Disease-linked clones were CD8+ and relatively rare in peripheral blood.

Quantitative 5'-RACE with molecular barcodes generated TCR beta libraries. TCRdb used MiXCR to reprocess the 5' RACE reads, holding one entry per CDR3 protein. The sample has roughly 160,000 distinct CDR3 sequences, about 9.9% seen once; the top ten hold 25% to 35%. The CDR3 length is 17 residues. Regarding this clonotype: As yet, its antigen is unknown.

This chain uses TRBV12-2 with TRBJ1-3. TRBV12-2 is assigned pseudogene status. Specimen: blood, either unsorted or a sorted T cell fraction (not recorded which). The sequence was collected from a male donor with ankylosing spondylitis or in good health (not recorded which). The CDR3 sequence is CASRLARVHSSGNTIYF. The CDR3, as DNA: TGTGCAAGTCGCTTAGCAAGAGTCCATAGCTCTGGAAACACCATATATTTT.